This TCR beta chain appears in the sequencing data of a study of T cell changes during pregnancy in multiple sclerosis. Repertoires were generated with immunoSEQ multiplex PCR, while TCRdb's copy carries only in-frame clones and drops some. The repertoire holds roughly 55,000 clones, with approximately 90% as singletons. CDR3 length: 14 amino acids. Trimming removed 6 bases from V and 3 bases from J, with 11 bases in between. Germline-derived CDR1 and CDR2 are LGHNA and YSLEER. This rearrangement joins TRBV4-3 to TRBJ2-2; perhaps TRBD2 as D (5 bases). Sequenced material: CD4+ T cells from peripheral blood mononuclear cells, taken after pregnancy. The origin of this receptor is a female donor in good health, enrolled as a control in a pregnancy study. CDR3 in amino acids: CASRPFGDTGELFF. CDR3 in DNA: TGCGCCAGCAGGCCTTTCGGGGACACCGGGGAGCTGTTTTTT.